One sample yielded the 7 T cell receptor beta chains listed below, sequenced in a study of T cells in women clearing cervical HPV infection. Using immunoSEQ multiplex PCR, the repertoire was profiled, and TCRdb retains in-frame clones only, with some absent. The sample table includes about 22,000 clones. What was sequenced was blood buffy coat. All receptors come from a woman between 18 and 75 years old with a cervical HPV16 infection that either progressed to CIN3+ or cleared (not recorded which).

Turning to this clone: The CDR3 end falls 3 residues outside the read, so it is completed with the germline J gene. The chain recombines TRBV20-1 with TRBJ2-5, with D possibly TRBD1 on 8 matching bases. In germline, CDR1 is DFQATT, CDR2 SNEGSKA (reference sequence). This CDR3 has 14 amino acids. V gave up 1 base and J gave up 4 bases, with 13 bases separating them. CDR3 amino acids: CSARGQGRGETQYF. The sequenced part of the CDR3 DNA is TGCAGTGCTAGAGGACAGGGGAGGGGAGAGACC.

In the case of this clone: With the read ending 3 residues before the CDR3 end, the germline J gene is used to fill in that end. The genes are TRBV7-9 and TRBJ1-2; D call uncertain. V shed 4 bases and J shed 5 bases, with 17 bases lying between them. Germline CDR1 is SEHNR and CDR2 is FQNEAQ (reference sequence). The length of the CDR3 is 15 residues. The sequenced part of the CDR3 DNA is TGTGCCAGCAGCTCCCTCGGAGCTGACTTTTATGGC. It is translated as CASSSLGADFYG. The entire CDR3 reads CASSSLGADFYGYTF.

Concerning this clone itself: Read data end 3 residues before the CDR3 end; the end is taken from the germline J gene. The gene calls are TRBV11-2 and TRBJ1-5; 8 bases fit TRBD1. CDR1 and CDR2 (germline): SGHAT, FQNNGV. The J segment lost 3 bases and the V segment lost 5 bases, leaving 6 bases of the junction unmatched. The CDR3 spans 15 residues. The CDR3 loop reads CASSRQGPYNQPQHF. The sequenced part of the CDR3 DNA is TGTGCCAGCAGCCGACAGGGGCCCTACAATCAGCCC.

As to this clone: With the read ending 3 residues before the CDR3 end, the germline J gene is used to fill in that end. The chain carries TRBV20-1 and TRBJ2-4; D is unclear. V lost 1 base to trimming and J lost 0 bases, with 19 bases between them. This CDR3 contains 18 residues. In germline, CDR1 is DFQATT, CDR2 SNEGSKA (reference sequence). The CDR3 sequence: CSARADTPADQAKNIQYF. Incomplete CDR3 DNA: TGCAGTGCTAGAGCAGACACCCCCGCAGACCAAGCCAAAAACATT.

Details on this clone: Compared with germline, one end of the junction differs, possibly owing to a read error. The sequenced fragment ends 3 residues before the CDR3 boundary, so the rest is inferred from the germline J gene. The V call is TRBV5-1, the J call TRBJ1-2; 9 bases fit TRBD1. Germline CDR1 and CDR2: SGHRS and YFSETQ. The CDR3 covers 15 residues. CDR3 DNA (partial): TGCGCCAGCAGCGTGACAGGGGGAGATAACTATGGT. It encodes CASSVTGGDNYG. The full CDR3 is CASSVTGGDNYGYTF. Using reference TRBV5-1 and TRBJ1-2 for the parts outside the CDR3, the full variable domain is KAGVTQTPRYLIKTRGQQVTLSCSPISGHRSVSWYQQTPGQGLQFLFEYFSETQRNKGNFPGRFSGRQFSNSRSEMNVSTLELGDSALYLCASSVTGGDNYGYTFGSGTRLTVV.

As to this clone: The read is 3 residues too short to cover the CDR3 end, so that end is filled in from the germline J gene. This chain links TRBV7-3 with TRBJ2-1; D perhaps matches TRBD1 (6 bases). CDR1 is SGHTA and CDR2 is FQGTGA in the germline V gene. The CDR3 totals 16 residues. The ends were cut back, 1 base at V and 6 bases at J, with 16 bases in the middle. The DNA read from the CDR3 is TGTGCCAGCAGCTTAAAATTGGAGGACAGCTCCAATGAG. This gives the protein CASSLKLEDSSNE. The whole CDR3 protein is CASSLKLEDSSNEQFF.

Concerning this clone itself: The CDR3 end lies 3 residues beyond the end of the read and is filled in from the germline J gene. This rearrangement joins TRBV13 to TRBJ2-1; D might be TRBD2 (6 bases). Germline V gives CDR1 PRHDT, CDR2 FYEKMQ (reference sequence). V was shortened by 4 bases and J by 7 bases, with 26 bases between the two germline ends. The CDR3 has 18 residues. CDR3 DNA, as far as it was read: TGTGCCAGCAGCTCCCCGGGACTTGACTTCGGGTTCCTAAATGAG. It yields the protein CASSSPGLDFGFLNE. Given in full, the CDR3 is CASSSPGLDFGFLNEQFF.